Each of the 5 T cell receptor beta chains below was sequenced from the same sample in a study of tumor-infiltrating lymphocytes in primary liver carcinoma. The input was about 490 ng total RNA; TCR beta cDNA was made from it with a constant-region primer. ARM-PCR, slightly modified, supplied the TCR beta libraries through three nested multiplex PCR rounds. The first two PCR rounds used TRBV1-TRBV30 primers with a Cbeta primer, 9 to 10 cycles each. MiXCR, run by TCRdb on the multiplex PCR reads, gives a single entry per CDR3 protein. The sample carries about 200,000 distinct CDR3 sequences, approximately 65% recorded once. The researchers obtained blood RNA from unsorted whole blood and also extracted germline DNA. Sample: peripheral blood. These receptors came from a woman aged 55-70 years with primary liver carcinoma and hepatitis B virus infection.

The J gene is TRBJ2-5, the V gene TRBV20-1, with TRBD2 matching over 10 bases. Germline CDR1 reads DFQATT; CDR2 reads SNEGSKA (reference sequence). The ends lost 3 bases at V and 3 bases at J; junction bases unmatched: 7. The CDR3 is 15 residues long. The CDR3 protein is CSASQGLAGEETQYF. CDR3 DNA: TGCAGTGCTAGTCAGGGGCTAGCGGGGGAAGAGACCCAGTACTTC.

V and J are TRBV28 and TRBJ2-5, with D tentatively TRBD2 (6 bases). The CDR3 is 13 amino acids. Trimming took 5 bases from V and 0 from J, leaving 7 bases between them. Per germline, CDR1 MDHEN and CDR2 SYDVKM. CDR3 loop: CASSPSDQETQYF. DNA for the CDR3: TGTGCCAGCAGTCCTAGCGACCAAGAGACCCAGTACTTC.

The rearrangement links TRBV10-3 to TRBJ1-2; 10 positions match TRBD1. CDR1 and CDR2 from the germline V gene are ENHRY and SYGVKD. Unmatched junction bases numbered 10, after V lost 11 bases and J lost 4 bases. The CDR3 contains 14 residues. CDR3: CASRTGGITYGYTF. The DNA of the CDR3 is TGTGCCTCTAGGACAGGGGGAATTACCTATGGCTACACCTTC.

The table lists this clonotype with many counts. The chain couples TRBV11-3 to TRBJ2-3; 7 bases match TRBD2. This CDR3 comprises 16 residues. The V segment lost 5 bases and the J segment 3 bases; nucleotides outside the gene matches: 11. From germline, CDR1 is SGHNT and CDR2 YENEEA. As DNA, the CDR3 is TGTGCCAGCAGCCAAGCCCGCGGGAGCGGAACAGATACGCAGTATTTT. It translates to CASSQARGSGTDTQYF.

The table lists this clonotype with many counts. DNA for the CDR3: TGTGCCAGCAGCCTCCGACAGGGGTCTGCCGGGGAGCTGTTTTTT. Translation: CASSLRQGSAGELFF. This chain connects TRBV6-5 to TRBJ2-2; TRBD1 agrees at 8 bases. Trimming removed 6 bases from V and 6 bases from J; junction bases left unmatched: 9. The CDR3 covers 15 residues. CDR1 is MNHEY and CDR2 is SVGAGI in the germline V gene.